Following are 10 T cell receptor beta chains from one sample sequenced in a study of T cell repertoires in cytomegalovirus infection. Each CDR3 protein is one row after TCRdb ran MiXCR on the reads. The table shows nearly 450,000 distinct CDR3 sequences, with roughly 30% occurring only once. The sequencing sample was made of PBMCs. Receptors originate from a human donor in good health (CMV status not recorded). Some clones in this sample may be carry-over from other donors' samples.

The chain couples TRBV14 to TRBJ1-6; D not certain. The CDR3 sequence is 16 residues long. Germline-derived CDR1 and CDR2 are SGHDN and FVKESK. Trimming removed 0 bases from V and 6 bases from J, with 12 bases in between. CDR3 nucleotide sequence: TGTGCCAGCAGCCAAGACGGGGTAATGGGTAATTCACCCCTCCACTTT. This encodes CASSQDGVMGNSPLHF.

There are a few counts of this clonotype. This rearrangement joins TRBV18 to TRBJ2-7; D remains unclear. V lost 2 bases, J lost 4 bases, and 12 bases lay in between. Germline assignment: CDR1 KGHSH and CDR2 LQKENI. CDR3 length: 14 residues. CDR3: CASSPRAETYEQYF. The CDR3, as DNA: TGTGCCAGCTCACCAAGGGCAGAGACTTACGAGCAGTACTTC.

As concerns this clonotype: An end of the junction differs from the germline gene, which may be a read error. This sequence joins TRBV29-1 and TRBJ1-2; 7 bases map to TRBD1. Germline V gives CDR1 SQVTM, CDR2 ANQGSEA. The CDR3 extends over 13 amino acids. In DNA form, the CDR3 reads TGCAGCGTTGAAGACAGGGGGAACTATGGGTACACCTTC. This translates into CSVEDRGNYGYTF.

This clonotype was recorded at least ten times. The chain recombines TRBV6-5 with TRBJ1-3, with 8 bases fitting TRBD1. V shed 0 bases, J shed 0 bases, and the junction held 7 bases outside the gene matches. The CDR3 length is 18 residues. The germline CDR1 and CDR2 sequences are MNHEY and SVGAGI. The CDR3, as DNA: TGTGCCAGCAGTTACTCTAGGACAGGGTCAAGCTCTGGAAACACCATATATTTT. Encoded protein: CASSYSRTGSSSGNTIYF.

This clonotype was counted a few times. V and J are TRBV4-3 and TRBJ2-2; D ambiguous. Germline-derived CDR1 and CDR2 are LGHNA and YSLEER. V lost 0 bases and J 1 base, leaving 12 bases between the germline ends. The CDR3 is 17 amino acids. CDR3 in amino acids: CASSQDLKTENTGELFF. CDR3 DNA sequence: TGCGCCAGCAGCCAAGATCTGAAAACCGAGAACACCGGGGAGCTGTTTTTT.

A few counts support this clonotype. The gene calls are TRBV29-1 and TRBJ2-3; D is uncertain. This CDR3 has 12 residues. Germline V gene data show CDR1 as SQVTM and CDR2 as ANQGSEA. Between the trimmed V and J ends, which lost 0 bases and 6 bases, there was a span of 7 bases. The CDR3 DNA reads as TGCAGCGTTGAAGAGCCCCGGGATACGCAGTATTTT. It yields the protein CSVEEPRDTQYF.

The rearrangement uses TRBV11-2 and TRBJ1-1, with D possibly matching TRBD1 (5 bases). Trimming removed 5 bases at V and 7 bases at J, with 17 bases between. CDR3 size: 14 residues. Looked up from germline, CDR1 is SGHAT and CDR2 is FQNNGV. The CDR3 protein is CASSLLMGGYEAFF. CDR3 in DNA: TGTGCCAGCAGCCTGCTGATGGGGGGGTATGAAGCTTTCTTT.

This clonotype came up many times. The gene calls are TRBV7-2 and TRBJ1-5; no clear D gene. Germline CDR1 is SGHTA and CDR2 is FQGNSA. V lost 1 base, J lost 1 base, and 8 bases lay in between. The length of the CDR3 is 15 residues. CDR3 coding DNA: TGTGCCAGCAGCTTAGAAGGGATGAGCAATCAGCCCCAGCATTTT. Its protein product is CASSLEGMSNQPQHF.

The V and J genes are TRBV2 and TRBJ1-5; D is ambiguous. The length of the CDR3 is 11 residues. Trimming took off 5 bases at V and 6 bases at J, with 5 bases between the two ends. Germline CDR1 and CDR2: SNHLY and FYNNEI. CDR3 nucleotides: TGTGCCAGCAGTAACAGTCAGCCCCAGCATTTT. As protein: CASSNSQPQHF.

The CDR3 region is CATSDQAGNGRAGELFF. The CDR3 DNA sequence: TGTGCCACCAGTGATCAAGCAGGGAACGGGAGAGCCGGGGAGCTGTTTTTT. The V gene is TRBV24-1, the J gene TRBJ2-2; D is perhaps TRBD2 (6 bases). This CDR3 comprises 17 residues. The ends were cut back, 3 bases at V and 6 bases at J, with 19 bases in the middle. Germline lookup yields CDR1 KGHDR and CDR2 SFDVKD.